This T cell receptor (beta chain) was captured by sequencing in a study of OX40 agonist ivuxolimab in advanced cancers. Repertoires were generated with immunoSEQ multiplex PCR, while TCRdb's copy carries only in-frame clones and drops some. The sample consists of about 46,000 clones, 91% of them appearing once. V was pared by 7 bases and J by 3 bases, with 12 bases between. CDR1 and CDR2 from the germline V gene are LNHDA and SQIVND (reference sequence). This CDR3 is 13 amino acids long. This clone was counted once. The J gene is TRBJ1-1, the V gene TRBV19, with D hard to call. The TCR originated in an adult with an advanced solid tumor such as melanoma, head and neck, liver or kidney cancer. The sequenced sample was CD4+ or CD8+ T cells sorted from blood, obtained in a trial of the OX40 agonist ivuxolimab. DNA of the CDR3: TGTGCCAGTAAGGAGTTCGGGTACACTGAAGCTTTCTTT. Its protein is CASKEFGYTEAFF.